This TCR beta chain was sequenced for a study of blood T cell repertoires in COVID-19. Study-wide context: PBMCs, B-cell-depleted T cells, or T cells provided the cDNA or gDNA that made up the material.

Method: immunoSEQ multiplex PCR; TCRdb's copy keeps in-frame clones and lacks some. Of 250,000 to 300,000 clones in the sample, around 83% were seen once. Researchers sorted participants into cohorts using their self-reported clinical history. A PCR-confirmed or clinician-diagnosed COVID-19 case had contacted exposed participants within 2 weeks of entry. V was clipped by 3 bases and J by 3 bases; unmatched bases: 6. This CDR3 region has 16 residues. CDR1 is SEHNR, CDR2 FQNEAQ, per germline (reference sequence). This chain joins TRBV7-9 and TRBJ2-3; 10 bases are a match to TRBD2. Sequencing input: PBMCs or T cells enriched from blood (not recorded which). The receptor's source is a middle-aged man who had been exposed to COVID-19. CDR3 nucleotides: TGTGCCAGCAGCTTCCTAGCGGGAGAAGGGACAGATACGCAGTATTTT. Translated, it gives CASSFLAGEGTDTQYF. Filled out from reference TRBV7-9 and TRBJ2-3, the complete variable domain reads DTGVSQNPRHKITKRGQNVTFRCDPISEHNRLYWYRQTLGQGPEFLTYFQNEAQLEKSRLLSDRFSAERPKGSFSTLEIQRTEQGDSAMYLCASSFLAGEGTDTQYFGPGTRLTVL.